The rows below give T cell receptor beta chains drawn from one sample of a study of T cell repertoires in cytomegalovirus infection. MiXCR, applied by TCRdb to the reads, yields one record per CDR3 protein. This table has nearly 450,000 distinct CDR3 sequences, approximately 31% appearing once. The specimen sequenced was PBMCs. All receptors come from a human donor in good health (CMV status not recorded). Some clones in this sample may be carry-over from other donors' samples. Each CDR3 is given with its conserved first and last residue. A D gene is named only where the DNA matches it firmly. The listing skips clone size in some rows; elsewhere it reads once, few, many or a size class.

abundance: .
v_gene: TRBV19
d_gene: TRBD2
j_gene: TRBJ2-3
CDR3aa: CASRVRLAGETDTQYF
CDR3nt: TGTGCCAGTAGAGTCCGTCTAGCGGGAGAGACAGATACGCAGTATTTT

abundance: .
v_gene: TRBV6-5
d_gene: .
j_gene: TRBJ2-3
CDR3aa: CASSYYLSTTDTQYF
CDR3nt: TGTGCCAGCAGTTACTACCTTAGCACCACAGATACGCAGTATTTT

abundance: .
v_gene: TRBV12-3/TRBV12-4
d_gene: .
j_gene: TRBJ1-5
CDR3aa: CASSPQHNQPQHF
CDR3nt: TGTGCCAGCAGTCCCCAACACAATCAGCCCCAGCATTTT

abundance: .
v_gene: TRBV5-6
d_gene: .
j_gene: TRBJ1-2
CDR3aa: CASSPKGPTEDYGYPF
CDR3nt: TGTGCGAGCAGCCCCAAGGGCCCGACAGAGGACTATGGCTACCCCTTC

abundance: few
v_gene: TRBV6-6
d_gene: .
j_gene: TRBJ2-7
CDR3aa: CASSGWSPTNEQYF
CDR3nt: TGTGCCAGCAGTGGCTGGAGCCCTACGAACGAGCAGTACTTC

abundance: few
v_gene: TRBV6-5
d_gene: .
j_gene: TRBJ2-5
CDR3aa: CASSYSLMGTQYF
CDR3nt: TGTGCCAGCAGTTACTCGTTAATGGGGACCCAGTACTTC

abundance: few
v_gene: TRBV30
d_gene: .
j_gene: TRBJ2-5
CDR3aa: CAWSVGLGGDKDQYF
CDR3nt: TGTGCCTGGAGTGTAGGGCTAGGAGGTGATAAGGACCAGTACTTC

abundance: .
v_gene: TRBV7-8
d_gene: TRBD2
j_gene: TRBJ2-3
CDR3aa: CASSLAWASGASTDTQYF
CDR3nt: TGTGCCAGCAGCTTAGCTTGGGCTAGCGGGGCTAGCACAGATACGCAGTATTTT

abundance: .
v_gene: TRBV28
d_gene: TRBD1
j_gene: TRBJ2-3
CDR3aa: CASGGRGQDTDTQYF
CDR3nt: TGTGCCAGCGGAGGCCGGGGACAGGACACAGATACGCAGTATTTT

abundance: few
v_gene: TRBV5-4
d_gene: .
j_gene: TRBJ2-7
CDR3aa: CASNPGGSGYEQYF
CDR3nt: TGTGCCAGCAACCCGGGGGGCAGCGGCTACGAGCAGTACTTC

abundance: many
v_gene: TRBV12-3/TRBV12-4
d_gene: TRBD1
j_gene: TRBJ1-2
CDR3aa: CASSPYRGDGYTF
CDR3nt: TGTGCCAGCAGTCCGTACAGGGGTGATGGCTACACCTTC

abundance: few
v_gene: TRBV7-8
d_gene: .
j_gene: TRBJ2-1
CDR3aa: CASSLSTATTGGEQFF
CDR3nt: TGTGCCAGCAGCTTATCGACTGCAACGACAGGTGGTGAGCAGTTCTTC

abundance: .
v_gene: TRBV27
d_gene: .
j_gene: TRBJ1-2
CDR3aa: CASSLSRSADGYTF
CDR3nt: TGTGCCAGCAGTTTATCCCGATCGGCGGATGGCTACACCTTC

abundance: once
v_gene: TRBV5-1
d_gene: TRBD1
j_gene: TRBJ2-7
CDR3aa: CASTKTGGSYEQYF
CDR3nt: TGCGCCAGCACCAAGACAGGGGGCTCCTACGAGCAGTACTTC

abundance: many
v_gene: TRBV7-6
d_gene: .
j_gene: TRBJ1-3
CDR3aa: CASSLFQQGSGGNTIYF
CDR3nt: TGTGCCAGCAGCTTATTCCAGCAGGGATCGGGAGGAAACACCATATATTTT

abundance: .
v_gene: TRBV4-1
d_gene: TRBD2
j_gene: TRBJ2-3
CDR3aa: CASSQDVRTSGGPDTQYF
CDR3nt: TGCGCCAGCAGCCAAGATGTAAGGACTAGCGGGGGCCCAGATACGCAGTATTTT

abundance: .
v_gene: TRBV14
d_gene: TRBD1
j_gene: TRBJ1-2
CDR3aa: CASSQGRGPHGYTF
CDR3nt: TGTGCCAGCAGCCAAGGCAGGGGGCCTCATGGCTACACCTTC

abundance: many
v_gene: TRBV7-2
d_gene: .
j_gene: TRBJ2-5
CDR3aa: CASSLRRLKRGETQYF
CDR3nt: TGTGCCAGCAGCTTAAGGAGACTGAAACGGGGAGAGACCCAGTACTTC

abundance: .
v_gene: TRBV7-9
d_gene: .
j_gene: TRBJ2-3
CDR3aa: CASQGLSTDTQYF
CDR3nt: TGTGCCAGTCAGGGGCTTAGCACAGATACGCAGTATTTT

abundance: .
v_gene: TRBV11-2
d_gene: TRBD2
j_gene: TRBJ2-1
CDR3aa: CASSLVRGGASYNEQFF
CDR3nt: TGTGCCAGCAGCTTAGTACGGGGGGGGGCCTCCTACAATGAGCAGTTCTTC

abundance: .
v_gene: TRBV11-2
d_gene: TRBD1
j_gene: TRBJ2-3
CDR3aa: CASSSTMGDRGSVVSTDTQYF
CDR3nt: TGTGCCAGCAGCTCCACCATGGGAGACAGGGGGTCCGTTGTTAGCACAGATACGCAGTATTTT

abundance: few
v_gene: TRBV4-2
d_gene: .
j_gene: TRBJ2-5
CDR3aa: CASSQRGGEETQYF
CDR3nt: TGTGCCAGCAGCCAAAGAGGGGGGGAAGAGACCCAGTACTTC

abundance: few
v_gene: TRBV4-2
d_gene: .
j_gene: TRBJ1-3
CDR3aa: CASSQEGDSGNTIYF
CDR3nt: TGTGCCAGCAGCCAAGAGGGAGACTCTGGAAACACCATATATTTT

abundance: .
v_gene: TRBV5-4
d_gene: TRBD2
j_gene: TRBJ2-1
CDR3aa: CASSLAKGLAPREQFF
CDR3nt: TGTGCCAGCAGCTTGGCCAAGGGACTAGCTCCCCGGGAGCAGTTCTTC

abundance: .
v_gene: TRBV4-3
d_gene: .
j_gene: TRBJ1-2
CDR3aa: CASSRSGQYCYTF
CDR3nt: TGCGCCAGCAGCCGGTCAGGGCAATATTGCTACACCTTC

abundance: few
v_gene: TRBV2
d_gene: .
j_gene: TRBJ2-1
CDR3aa: CASTRDRSSYNEQFF
CDR3nt: TGTGCCAGCACCCGGGATCGCAGCTCCTACAATGAGCAGTTCTTC

abundance: few
v_gene: TRBV19
d_gene: TRBD2
j_gene: TRBJ2-1
CDR3aa: CASSLRLAGRNEQFF
CDR3nt: TGTGCCAGTAGTCTCCGACTAGCGGGGAGAAATGAGCAGTTCTTC

abundance: .
v_gene: TRBV12-3/TRBV12-4
d_gene: .
j_gene: TRBJ2-7
CDR3aa: CASSISSYEKCF
CDR3nt: TGTGCAAGCAGTATAAGCTCCTACGAGAAGTGCTTC

abundance: .
v_gene: TRBV11-2
d_gene: .
j_gene: TRBJ2-1
CDR3aa: CASSPGSEQFF
CDR3nt: TGTGCCAGCAGCCCAGGGAGCGAGCAGTTCTTC

abundance: few
v_gene: TRBV6-2/TRBV6-3
d_gene: .
j_gene: TRBJ2-1
CDR3aa: CASEEGTGQFF
CDR3nt: TGTGCCAGCGAGGAGGGGACGGGGCAGTTCTTC

abundance: few
v_gene: TRBV6-2/TRBV6-3
d_gene: .
j_gene: TRBJ2-5
CDR3aa: CASSYVSQETQYF
CDR3nt: TGTGCCAGCAGTTACGTTAGTCAGGAGACCCAGTACTTC

abundance: few
v_gene: TRBV6-5
d_gene: .
j_gene: TRBJ1-2
CDR3aa: CASSYGGLYGYTF
CDR3nt: TGTGCCAGCAGTTACGGTGGTCTCTATGGCTACACCTTC

abundance: .
v_gene: TRBV12-3/TRBV12-4
d_gene: TRBD2
j_gene: TRBJ2-3
CDR3aa: CASSLRLAGASGYF
CDR3nt: TGTGCCAGCAGCCTCAGACTAGCGGGGGCCTCAGGGTATTTT

abundance: .
v_gene: TRBV6-2/TRBV6-3
d_gene: .
j_gene: TRBJ1-5
CDR3aa: CASSYLAGAVQHQHF
CDR3nt: TGTGCCAGCAGTTACTTGGCAGGGGCGGTTCAGCACCAGCATTTT

abundance: .
v_gene: TRBV27
d_gene: .
j_gene: TRBJ1-2
CDR3aa: CASSFQGGRNYGYTF
CDR3nt: TGTGCCAGCAGCTTCCAAGGGGGGCGAAACTATGGCTACACCTTC

abundance: .
v_gene: TRBV4-1
d_gene: .
j_gene: TRBJ1-5
CDR3aa: CASSQDPYSTQPHHF
CDR3nt: TGCGCCAGCAGCCAAGACCCCTATAGCACTCAGCCCCATCATTTT

abundance: .
v_gene: TRBV9
d_gene: TRBD1
j_gene: TRBJ1-6
CDR3aa: CASSVGTGQPLHF
CDR3nt: TGTGCCAGCAGCGTCGGGACAGGGCAACCCCTCCACTTT

abundance: .
v_gene: TRBV7-2
d_gene: .
j_gene: TRBJ1-1
CDR3aa: CASSLEGQVNTEALF
CDR3nt: TGTGCCAGCAGCTTAGAAGGTCAGGTGAACACTGAAGCTCTCTTT

abundance: .
v_gene: TRBV7-2
d_gene: .
j_gene: TRBJ2-1
CDR3aa: CASSPVGTRSYNEQFF
CDR3nt: TGTGCCAGCAGCCCAGTGGGGACCCGCTCCTACAATGAGCAGTTCTTC

abundance: few
v_gene: TRBV12-3/TRBV12-4
d_gene: TRBD1
j_gene: TRBJ1-6
CDR3aa: CASSLEAAGGSNSPLHF
CDR3nt: TGTGCCAGCAGTTTAGAGGCAGCAGGGGGATCTAATTCACCCCTCCACTTT

abundance: many
v_gene: TRBV7-2
d_gene: .
j_gene: TRBJ2-1
CDR3aa: CASSLDSFPYNEQFF
CDR3nt: TGTGCCAGCAGCTTAGACTCGTTCCCTTACAATGAGCAGTTCTTC

abundance: few
v_gene: TRBV28
d_gene: TRBD1
j_gene: TRBJ1-6
CDR3aa: CASSLPKLAGTGKSSYNSPLHF
CDR3nt: TGTGCCAGCAGTCTCCCAAAACTCGCCGGGACAGGAAAAAGCTCCTATAATTCACCCCTCCACTTT

abundance: .
v_gene: TRBV20-1
d_gene: TRBD2
j_gene: TRBJ2-5
CDR3aa: CSARPGLIKETQYF
CDR3nt: TGCAGTGCTAGGCCGGGACTAATAAAAGAGACCCAGTACTTC

abundance: .
v_gene: TRBV7-6
d_gene: .
j_gene: TRBJ1-2
CDR3aa: CASSPGGVSYGYTF
CDR3nt: TGTGCCAGCAGCCCCGGGGGGGTAAGCTATGGCTACACCTTC

abundance: few
v_gene: TRBV19
d_gene: TRBD2
j_gene: TRBJ2-1
CDR3aa: CASSIVIPGGTGVYEQFF
CDR3nt: TGTGCCAGTAGTATAGTGATCCCCGGGGGGACCGGGGTGTATGAGCAGTTCTTC

abundance: .
v_gene: TRBV18
d_gene: .
j_gene: TRBJ2-1
CDR3aa: CASSVFARGIGEQLF
CDR3nt: .

abundance: .
v_gene: TRBV7-2
d_gene: TRBD2
j_gene: TRBJ2-3
CDR3aa: CASSQVAGVPDTQYF
CDR3nt: TGTGCCAGCAGTCAAGTAGCGGGCGTTCCCGATACGCAGTATTTT

abundance: .
v_gene: TRBV19
d_gene: .
j_gene: TRBJ1-1
CDR3aa: CASSPNLMTGNTEAFF
CDR3nt: TGTGCCAGTAGTCCAAACCTTATGACAGGGAACACTGAAGCTTTCTTT

abundance: .
v_gene: TRBV4-1
d_gene: .
j_gene: TRBJ1-1
CDR3aa: CASSQVPGNTEAFF
CDR3nt: TGCGCCAGCAGCCAAGTGCCAGGGAACACTGAAGCTTTCTTT

abundance: .
v_gene: TRBV19
d_gene: .
j_gene: TRBJ1-3
CDR3aa: CASSMPANSGNTIYF
CDR3nt: TGTGCCAGTAGTATGCCGGCCAACTCTGGAAACACCATATATTTT

abundance: few
v_gene: TRBV2
d_gene: TRBD2
j_gene: TRBJ2-3
CDR3aa: CASSGGGLAGTSTDTQYF
CDR3nt: TGTGCCAGCAGTGGAGGGGGGCTAGCGGGGACTAGCACAGATACGCAGTATTTT

abundance: .
v_gene: TRBV20-1
d_gene: .
j_gene: TRBJ1-1
CDR3aa: CSAREQLGVSEAFF
CDR3nt: TGCAGTGCTAGAGAGCAGTTGGGGGTTTCTGAAGCTTTCTTT

abundance: .
v_gene: TRBV7-6
d_gene: TRBD1
j_gene: TRBJ2-7
CDR3aa: CASSSPGTGAKIRSYEQYF
CDR3nt: TGTGCCAGCAGCTCCCCCGGGACAGGGGCGAAAATCCGCTCCTACGAGCAGTACTTC

abundance: .
v_gene: TRBV11-2
d_gene: TRBD2
j_gene: TRBJ2-7
CDR3aa: CASSQGLRGGINEQYF
CDR3nt: TGTGCCAGCAGCCAGGGTTTGCGGGGGGGCATCAACGAGCAGTACTTC

abundance: .
v_gene: TRBV4-1
d_gene: TRBD1
j_gene: TRBJ1-5
CDR3aa: CASTPTGTGGNQPQHF
CDR3nt: TGCGCCAGCACCCCGACCGGGACAGGGGGCAATCAGCCCCAGCATTTT